The text below deals with one T cell receptor beta chain. Its cognate antigen is unknown. Autoimmune disease history or systemic immunosuppression led to patients being barred. This entry belongs to a study of OX40 agonist ivuxolimab in advanced cancers. Findings and limits, study-wide: Circulating CD4+ and CD8+ T cells showed clonal expansion by week 6 at 0.1 to 3.0 mg/kg. Some of the lowest clonal expansion was seen in partial responders at 0.1-3.0 mg/kg. Which antigen the expanded peripheral T cells recognized is unknown.

Germline V gene sequence: CDR1 MDHEN, CDR2 SYDVKM. The V gene end was trimmed by 6 bases and the J gene end by 5 bases; junction bases not matched to a gene: 11. The CDR3 runs 17 residues. The repertoire was sequenced with immunoSEQ multiplex PCR; TCRdb's copy has only in-frame clones and lacks some. The sample has 95,000 to 100,000 clones, about 80% seen once. The sequenced sample was CD4+ or CD8+ T cells sorted from blood, obtained in a trial of the OX40 agonist ivuxolimab. The chain carries TRBV28 and TRBJ2-3, with 13 bases that match TRBD2. The clonotype originates from an adult with an advanced solid tumor such as melanoma, head and neck, liver or kidney cancer. DNA of the CDR3: TGTGCCAGCAGAGCGCCGGGACTAGCGGGATGGATAGATACGCAGTATTTT. Protein: CASRAPGLAGWIDTQYF.